Listed below are T cell receptor beta chains from one sample, sequenced in a study of blood T cell repertoires in COVID-19. The protocol was immunoSEQ multiplex PCR, while the TCRdb copy is restricted to in-frame clones and leaves out a portion. The sample includes around 23,000 clones, 72% of them seen just once. The sequencing input was peripheral blood. The source of these receptors is an elderly woman with acute or convalescent COVID-19. The CDR3 runs from the conserved cysteine through the conserved F or W. The order of the fields is D gene, V gene, CDR3 protein. A D gene is named only where the DNA matches it firmly.

D: -
V: TRBV19
CDR3: CASSQGISVGYTF

D: -
V: TRBV9
CDR3: CASSASGEINQPQHF

D: -
V: TRBV18
CDR3: CASSRLQTNQPQHF

D: -
V: TRBV6-5
CDR3: CATTRGREGYTF

D: TRBD2
V: TRBV6-4
CDR3: CASRRTSGDYEQYF

D: TRBD2
V: TRBV28
CDR3: CASSLPPAGASNEQYF

D: -
V: TRBV18
CDR3: CASSYLRQGNQPQHF

D: -
V: TRBV2
CDR3: CASAGSYEQYF

D: TRBD1
V: TRBV19
CDR3: CASSAGQTNTEAFF

D: -
V: TRBV5-4
CDR3: CASSLLTGYNEQFF

D: TRBD1
V: TRBV11-3
CDR3: CASSEGRTGNTDTQYF

D: -
V: TRBV28
CDR3: CASSLWAGTYEQYF

D: -
V: TRBV7-2
CDR3: CASSLARESPLHF

D: -
V: TRBV23-1
CDR3: CASRAPLGANVLTF